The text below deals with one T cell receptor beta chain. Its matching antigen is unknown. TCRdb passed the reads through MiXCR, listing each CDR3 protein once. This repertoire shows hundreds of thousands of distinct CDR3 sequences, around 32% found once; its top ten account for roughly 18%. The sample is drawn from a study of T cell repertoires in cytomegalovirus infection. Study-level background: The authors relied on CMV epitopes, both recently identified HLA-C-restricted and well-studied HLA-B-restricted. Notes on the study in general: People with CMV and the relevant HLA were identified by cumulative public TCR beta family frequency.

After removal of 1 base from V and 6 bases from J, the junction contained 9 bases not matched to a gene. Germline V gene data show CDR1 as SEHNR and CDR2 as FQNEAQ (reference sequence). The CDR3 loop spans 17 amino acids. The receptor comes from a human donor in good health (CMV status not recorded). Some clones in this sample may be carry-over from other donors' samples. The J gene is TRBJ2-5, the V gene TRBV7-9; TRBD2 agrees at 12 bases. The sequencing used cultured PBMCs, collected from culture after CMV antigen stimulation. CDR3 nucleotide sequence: TGTGCCAGCAGCTTAGGACTAGCGGGAGTTAGGGCGAAGACCCAGTACTTC. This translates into CASSLGLAGVRAKTQYF.